This T cell receptor beta chain was recorded in a study of cytomegalovirus exposure and HLA in healthy donors. Germline V gene sequence: CDR1 MNHNS, CDR2 SASEGT. Trimming stripped 7 bases from V and 3 bases from J, with 10 bases between. This CDR3 comprises 12 residues. Repertoires were generated with immunoSEQ multiplex PCR, while TCRdb's copy carries only in-frame clones and drops some. The sample contains roughly 60,000 clones, 90% to 95% of which appear only once. This clonotype was sampled from a man aged 18 to 30 in good health and CMV-seronegative. The material sequenced was PBMCs. This rearrangement joins TRBV6-1 to TRBJ2-7; D is possibly TRBD2 (5 bases). CDR3 residues: CASIRGNYEQYF. The CDR3 DNA sequence: TGTGCCAGCATACGGGGAAACTACGAGCAGTACTTC.